Described below is a single T cell receptor (beta chain) sequence and its context. Prior autoimmune disease or systemic immunosuppression barred patients. The assay was immunoSEQ multiplex PCR, and TCRdb's table has in-frame clones only and misses some. The sample contains approximately 86,000 clones, 92% of which appear only once. The data belong to a study of OX40 agonist ivuxolimab in advanced cancers. This CDR3 has 13 amino acids. Deletions cut 5 bases from V and 3 bases from J, with 5 bases between. Germline CDR1 and CDR2: SGHTA and FQGNSA. The source of this sequence is an adult with an advanced solid tumor such as melanoma, head and neck, liver or kidney cancer. The sequencing here drew on CD4+ or CD8+ T cells sorted from blood, taken in a trial of the OX40 agonist ivuxolimab. V is TRBV7-2 and J is TRBJ2-6; D call uncertain. CDR3 protein: CASSALGANVLTF. Here the CDR3 DNA reads TGTGCCAGCAGCGCGCTTGGGGCCAACGTCCTGACTTTC. The variable domain in full, with the rest retrieved from reference TRBV7-2 and TRBJ2-6, is GAGVSQSPSNKVTEKGKDVELRCDPISGHTALYWYRQSLGQGLEFLIYFQGNSAPDKSGLPSDRFSAERTGGSVSTLTIQRTQQEDSAVYLCASSALGANVLTFGAGSRLTVL.